The sequence of this TCR beta chain was determined in a study of blood T cell repertoires in COVID-19. Sequenced by immunoSEQ multiplex PCR; TCRdb stores in-frame clones only, minus some. Of under 300,000 clones in the sample, roughly nine tenths were seen once. The CDR3 covers 13 residues. Germline values: CDR1 SGHRS, CDR2 YFSETQ. V dropped 0 bases and J dropped 4 bases, with 7 bases sitting between them. The chain is built from TRBV5-1 and TRBJ1-1; D remains unclear. Sequenced sample: peripheral blood. The receptor was derived from a young woman with COVID-19, enrolled during active disease. The DNA for the CDR3 is TGCGCCAGCAGCTTGGGGGGAGCCACTGAAGCTTTCTTT. This codes for CASSLGGATEAFF.